This TCR beta chain was sequenced in a study of T cells in Graves' hyperthyroidism and ophthalmopathy. Study results and limitations: Expanded thyroid clonotypes (above 0.001) were mostly also found in blood.

Cells are PBMCs isolated from approximately 9.2 ml of fresh blood. In the case of this clonotype: The antigen remains undetermined.

The TCR beta CDR3 regions underwent amplification using RNA transcripts as the source. TCR CDR3 regions were first amplified by RT-PCR with HTBI primers. Each CDR3 protein is one row after TCRdb ran MiXCR on the multiplex PCR reads. Of under 350,000 distinct CDR3 sequences in the sample, about 18% were seen once. V lost 7 bases and J 0 bases, leaving 15 bases between the germline ends. The CDR3 contains 15 residues. CDR1 SNHLY and CDR2 FYNNEI come from the germline V gene. The chain has TRBV2 and TRBJ1-1; D is undetermined. This TCR came from a woman aged 50 to 60 with Graves' hyperthyroidism. Input material: blood. The CDR3 loop reads CASTALAGLNTEAFF. The DNA of the CDR3 is TGTGCCAGCACCGCTTTAGCGGGATTGAACACTGAAGCTTTCTTT.